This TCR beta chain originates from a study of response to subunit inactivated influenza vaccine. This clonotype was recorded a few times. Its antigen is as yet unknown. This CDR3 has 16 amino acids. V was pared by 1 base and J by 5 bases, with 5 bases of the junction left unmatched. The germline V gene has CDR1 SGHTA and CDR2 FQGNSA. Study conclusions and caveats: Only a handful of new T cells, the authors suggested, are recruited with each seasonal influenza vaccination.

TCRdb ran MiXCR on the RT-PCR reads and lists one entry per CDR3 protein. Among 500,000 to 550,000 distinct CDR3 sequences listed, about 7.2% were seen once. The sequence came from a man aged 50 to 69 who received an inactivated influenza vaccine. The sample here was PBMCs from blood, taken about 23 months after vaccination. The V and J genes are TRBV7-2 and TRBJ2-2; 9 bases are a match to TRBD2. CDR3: CASSLVAGGRTGELFF. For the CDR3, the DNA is TGTGCCAGCAGCTTAGTGGCGGGGGGGCGTACCGGGGAGCTGTTTTTT. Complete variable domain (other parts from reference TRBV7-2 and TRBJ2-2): GAGVSQSPSNKVTEKGKDVELRCDPISGHTALYWYRQSLGQGLEFLIYFQGNSAPDKSGLPSDRFSAERTGGSVSTLTIQRTQQEDSAVYLCASSLVAGGRTGELFFGEGSRLTVL.